This T cell receptor (beta chain) stems from a study of human T cells and chemical hapten exposure (dated by TCRdb to about 2021). Context from the whole study: For sensitization, 2% DPC in acetone was applied to a 2 cm by 2 cm area of upper inner arm skin. Libraries were pooled for sequencing, and per-sample TCR yields varied mainly because of small differences in library volumes within the pool. Patch testing was done on the upper back using Finn chambers containing 0.01% DPC, and results were scored after 6 days according to International Contact Dermatitis Research Group standards. Throughout the study period of roughly five months, patients also received therapeutic DPC doses to the scalp every week. Blood samples were taken from patients before sensitization (week 0) and at 2, 6 and about 24 weeks after DPC sensitization. Twenty-nine alopecia patients provided blood for TCR sequencing at one to four time points (pre-sensitization, 2, 6 and 24 weeks). Peripheral blood TCR repertoire changes were tracked in vivo in alopecia patients during primary and secondary sensitization to the hapten diphenylcyclopropenone (DPC). The mostly female patient cohort included alopecia areata with under or over 50% scalp involvement, alopecia totalis and alopecia universalis. The full study reports these points: After repeated subsampling, changes were observed in the strength of the expansion versus patch-test correlation and in the threshold at which the correlation became significant. DPC sensitization did not change the number of TCRs with a frequency above 1 in 1000, and there was no evidence of changes in global repertoire structure. Because every patient had alopecia, a presumed autoimmune disease, the patients' immune response might differ from that of healthy individuals. Patch test score correlated positively with the number of PT1 expanded TCRs, reaching significance at thresholds 8, 16 and 32 but not at 4. Significantly more large CDR3 similarity clusters were formed by expanded TCRs than by pre-sensitization or healthy control sets, consistent with antigen-driven responses.

Explained via the paper, the time point label denotes: pre-sensitization, week 0. The treatment or condition label corresponds to: therapeutic diphenylcyclopropenone sensitization with weekly scalp DPC. At each patch-test visit, blood was drawn before the patch test was applied. Patients were considered eligible if aged 18 to 70, diagnosed with alopecia and deemed suitable for DPC therapy, and patients were excluded if pregnant. Unfractionated whole blood was collected in Tempus Blood RNA tubes, and total RNA was extracted from that blood. The CDR3 starts with the cysteine, ends with the phenylalanine, and has 13 residues. CDR3 DNA is the only sequence kept; it has 39 bases, read in frame from the first base. Trimming takes 6 bases from V and 1 base from J, and the germline ends sit 9 bases apart. As to this clonotype: It has no known antigen specificity. Base qualities are not recorded, but no much larger clone differs from it by a single base.

The library was produced with RACE. The sequencing machine was a NextSeq 500. Library preparation attached unique molecular identifiers to individual cDNA molecules for quantitative, reproducible TCR counting. From each blood RNA sample, both TCR alpha and TCR beta chains were sequenced. The published analysis was carried out like this. The median number of TCRs per sample was some 100,000, ranging from about 20,000 to 700,000. V, J and CDR3 annotation of the TCR reads was carried out using the Decombinator software suite. For the PS versus PT1 abundance plots, all samples were subsampled to the same number of TCRs (28,000). TCRs were defined as expanded if absent before sensitization and observed at least eight times at the 2-week time point. TCRdb ran its own pipeline on the public reads, namely fastp trimming at Q25 and MiXCR clone calling, and kept in-frame beta chains. When rows share a CDR3 protein, they turn into one entry using the most common DNA and genes. These V and J calls originate from TCRdb's pipeline instead of the authors' own analysis. The sample table lists approximately 370,000 distinct CDR3 sequences, about 5% of them with a count of one. Of the sample, over 7% is held by the ten largest clones.

The sample consisted of whole blood, taken in connection with sensitization to the hapten diphenylcyclopropenone (DPC). This chain is built from TRBV12-3 or TRBV12-4 and TRBJ1-1, with no confidently assigned D gene. The receptor was isolated from a young woman with alopecia areata. Some clones in this sample may be carry-over from other donors' samples. The CDR3 region: CASRPNRNTEAFF. In nucleotide form, the sequence is TGTGCCAGCAGACCTAATCGGAACACTGAAGCTTTCTTT.